This T cell receptor (beta chain) was observed in a study of blood T cells in healthy people across ages. Study-level results: A strong correlation was seen between TCR beta diversity and naive T cell percentage. Fewer expanded clones and more diversity marked long-lived versus aged donors. Researchers said unsorted PBMCs prevented a conclusive naive versus antigen-experienced comparison.

A J-beta primer mix and a sample-barcoded 5' primer were used in a second PCR of about 7 to 12 cycles. A tag from a template-switch adaptor with 12 random nucleotides marked each cDNA molecule. TCRdb redid the calling of the 5' RACE reads with MiXCR, one entry per CDR3 protein. The data contain 870,000 or so distinct CDR3 sequences, around 30% of them seen just once; the ten biggest clones take up about 18%. CDR1 MGHRA and CDR2 YSYEKL come from the germline V gene. V gave up 4 bases and J gave up 8 bases; unmatched junction bases: 5. The length of the CDR3 is 14 residues. This clonotype was seen a handful of times. What it recognizes is unknown.

Sample: blood. The clonotype originates from a woman over 75 in good health. This rearrangement joins TRBV4-1 to TRBJ1-2, with 12 bases matching TRBD1. This CDR3 is CASSLLGTGGGYTF. In DNA, the CDR3 is TGCGCCAGCAGCCTTCTCGGGACAGGGGGCGGCTACACCTTC.